A selection of T cell receptor beta chains follows, all from one sample in a study of T cell changes during pregnancy in multiple sclerosis. Generated by immunoSEQ multiplex PCR, the TCRdb table keeps only in-frame clones and is missing some. The table has fewer than 40,000 clones, over 75% seen once. The sample in question was CD8+ T cells from peripheral blood mononuclear cells, obtained before pregnancy. The receptor source for this set is a female donor with multiple sclerosis, enrolled in a pregnancy study. CDR3s include the opening cysteine and the closing phenylalanine or tryptophan. The D gene is left open where the match is weak. Clone size, where shown, is once, few, many, or a class for clones that have expanded.

cdr3_nt cdr3_aa clone_size v_call d_call j_call
TGTGCCAGCAGTTACTTCGCTGGGCGTAACTATGGCTACACCTTC CASSYFAGRNYGYTF NA TRBV6-5 NA TRBJ1-2
TGCGCCAGCGGCTTTCGGGACAGGGACGACGAGCAGTACTTC CASGFRDRDDEQYF once TRBV5-1 TRBD1 TRBJ2-7
TGTGCCAGCAGCCTGGGGGGAGCCGGGGACGAGCAGTACTTC CASSLGGAGDEQYF NA TRBV5-4 NA TRBJ2-7
TGTGCCAGCACCAGCCCGGGGGTGGGGACCGGGGAGCTGTTTTTT CASTSPGVGTGELFF NA TRBV27 NA TRBJ2-2
TGTGCCAGTAGTATAATAACAGGGGCTTGGGATGAGCAGTTCTTC CASSIITGAWDEQFF NA TRBV19 TRBD1 TRBJ2-1
TGTGCCAGCAGCTTAACGGGGGGTTCGGGTGAAAAACTGTTTTTT CASSLTGGSGEKLFF NA TRBV7-3 NA TRBJ1-4
TGTGCCAGCAGCTCGGGGCGGGACAGGGAGCACGAGCAGTACTTC CASSSGRDREHEQYF NA TRBV5-5 TRBD1 TRBJ2-7
TGCGCCAGCAGCCCGAGCGAGAACACTGAAGCTTTCTTT CASSPSENTEAFF NA TRBV5-1 NA TRBJ1-1
TGTGCCAGCAGTACAGCAACGCGGGACTATGGCTACACCTTC CASSTATRDYGYTF NA TRBV6-6 NA TRBJ1-2
TGTGCCAGCAGTATGGGGCCTTTAGCTTTCTTT CASSMGPLAFF few TRBV6-5 NA TRBJ1-1
TGTGCCAGCAGCACAGGGACAGGGGGCGGTCAGCCCCAGCATTTT CASSTGTGGGQPQHF once TRBV7-9 TRBD1 TRBJ1-5
TGTGCCAGCAGCTTAAGGGACCCGGGACTAGCGGGAGAAGGGGCCTACGAGCAGTACTTC CASSLRDPGLAGEGAYEQYF NA TRBV13 TRBD2 TRBJ2-7
TGTGCCATCAGTGAGGCGAGGGGTCCAGGGACTAGACCAGATACGCAGTATTTT CAISEARGPGTRPDTQYF NA TRBV10-3 TRBD2 TRBJ2-3
TGTGCCAGCAGCCCCCGGACTAGCGGGGGGGCCAATGAGCAGTTCTTC CASSPRTSGGANEQFF NA TRBV9 TRBD2 TRBJ2-1
TGTGCCAGCAAGAGGACAGGGGAGGGACAAAGTGAAGCTTTCTTT CASKRTGEGQSEAFF NA TRBV6-1 TRBD1 TRBJ1-1
TGTGCCAGCAGCTTGCTAGCGGGCAATGAGCAGTTCTTC CASSLLAGNEQFF NA TRBV7-6 TRBD2 TRBJ2-1
TGCGCCAGCAGCTTGGCCCAGGGGGTGCTCTTCCACGAGCAGTACTTC CASSLAQGVLFHEQYF NA TRBV5-1 TRBD1 TRBJ2-7
TGTGCCAGCAGTGACCGGGGGGCCTCCTACGAGCAGTACTTC CASSDRGASYEQYF NA TRBV2 NA TRBJ2-7
TGTGCCAGCAGCCAGGAAGACAGGGGCAACTCCTACGAGCAGTACTTC CASSQEDRGNSYEQYF NA TRBV13 TRBD1 TRBJ2-7
TGCAGTGCCGGACAGGGGGCGGAAGCTTTCTTT CSAGQGAEAFF NA TRBV20-1 TRBD1 TRBJ1-1
TGTGCTAGTGGTTTGGGGAATAGCGGGGGAAACAATGAGCAGTTCTTC CASGLGNSGGNNEQFF NA TRBV12-5 TRBD2 TRBJ2-1
TGTGCCAGCAGCTTAGATGACAGCCTACGGTTGTCCCAGCATTTT CASSLDDSLRLSQHF once TRBV7-8 NA TRBJ1-5
TGTGCCAGCAGCCCCGGTACTAGCTTCCAAGAGACCCAGTACTTC CASSPGTSFQETQYF NA TRBV7-3 NA TRBJ2-5
TGTGCCAGCAGCTTAGCGGGGGGGCCAGATACGCAGTATTTT CASSLAGGPDTQYF NA TRBV11-2 TRBD2 TRBJ2-3
TGTGCCAGCAGCCCCCGGGACAGGGTCCTCCTTTCCAACATTCAGTACTTC CASSPRDRVLLSNIQYF NA TRBV9 TRBD1 TRBJ2-4
TGTGCCACGGGACAGGGTGTCCCCTACAATGAGCAGTTCTTC CATGQGVPYNEQFF once TRBV27 TRBD1 TRBJ2-1
TGTGCCAGCAGCTTGAGTTGGGGGGAAGAGACCCAGTACTTC CASSLSWGEETQYF NA TRBV5-4 NA TRBJ2-5
TGTGCCAGCAGCTTAGATCTGGGCGCCGAGCAGTACTTC CASSLDLGAEQYF NA TRBV7-2 NA TRBJ2-7
TGTGCCAGCAAAACGGGGGGACAGGCGGTAGCTTTCTTT CASKTGGQAVAFF once TRBV27 TRBD1 TRBJ1-1
TGCGCCAGCAGCTTCCGGGACAATTTGAACACTGAAGCTTTCTTT CASSFRDNLNTEAFF once TRBV5-1 NA TRBJ1-1
TGTGCCAGCAGTCTCAGGGGTTACGGAAACACCATATATTTT CASSLRGYGNTIYF NA TRBV27 NA TRBJ1-3
TGTGCCAGCACCGGGGACTGGCAAAAACTGTTTTTT CASTGDWQKLFF NA TRBV2 NA TRBJ1-4
TGCAGCGTTGACCCGGGACTAGGGGGCACAGATACGCAGTATTTT CSVDPGLGGTDTQYF NA TRBV29-1 TRBD2 TRBJ2-3
TGCGCCAGCAGCTTCGTCCAGGGTGGTCCATCCCCCCAGCAGTACTTC CASSFVQGGPSPQQYF NA TRBV5-1 NA TRBJ2-7
TGTGCCAGTAACCCGACAGGGGAAGGGGGCACTGAAGCTTTCTTT CASNPTGEGGTEAFF NA TRBV19 TRBD1 TRBJ1-1
TGTGCCAGCAGCTTTATATCAGGGGGCGTTTACAATGAGCAGTTCTTC CASSFISGGVYNEQFF once TRBV5-4 TRBD1 TRBJ2-1
TGTGCCAGTAGTATTAACGACCGGACAGGGAAATACTATGGCTACACCTTC CASSINDRTGKYYGYTF NA TRBV19 TRBD1 TRBJ1-2
TGTGCCAGCAGCGTTACAGGACACCACACTGAAGCTTTCTTT CASSVTGHHTEAFF NA TRBV7-3 NA TRBJ1-1
TGCGCCAGCACCCTAGCGGGGTACAATGAGCAGTTCTTC CASTLAGYNEQFF NA TRBV5-1 TRBD2 TRBJ2-1
TGTGCCAGCAGCTTAGCATCAGGGGGCCCTCCGGCTTTCTTT CASSLASGGPPAFF NA TRBV7-2 TRBD1 TRBJ1-1